Described below is a single T cell receptor beta chain sequence and its context. Antigen specificity is unknown. Sorting gave populations that all exceeded 95% purity. The sample is drawn from a study of beta chain features in type 1 diabetes. On the study more broadly: Sorted cells examined across all samples numbered more than 100 million. General study points: TCRB CDR3s were moderately but significantly shorter in Type 1 diabetes patients in all four CD4+ subsets. It was among patients, rather than healthy donors, that naive, central memory and Treg TCRB repertoires appeared more similar. PCR might favor shorter templates, but any such skew would affect patients and controls equally.

There are 16 residues in the CDR3. V lost 2 bases and J 0 bases, leaving 11 bases between the germline ends. Germline CDR1 SGDLS, CDR2 YYNGEE. Expressed TCRB transcripts were sequenced because the isolated RNA had all been reverse transcribed beforehand. This table comes from immunoSEQ multiplex PCR, and its TCRdb copy is limited to in-frame clones, with some not included. The sample includes 300,000 to 450,000 clones, 8.5% to 10% of them seen just once. The receptor comes from a man aged 25 to 45 with type 1 diabetes. The chain carries TRBV9 and TRBJ2-2, with D tentatively TRBD2 (7 bases). Material for sequencing was central memory CD4+ T cells from blood. DNA for the CDR3: TGTGCCAGCAGCGTTTCGGGGGGCGCGAACACCGGGGAGCTGTTTTTT. As protein: CASSVSGGANTGELFF.